This entry is about one T cell receptor (beta chain). Its antigen is unknown. No much larger clone exists at a distance of one base, and base qualities are not known. The data originate from a study of cytomegalovirus exposure and HLA in healthy donors (dated by TCRdb to the late 2010s). Describing the broader study: An earlier analysis of roughly 500 of the donors reported 250 to 350 Gb of sequence data and 100 million to 140 million unique TCR beta sequences from about 200 million T cells. Roughly 290 gigabases of sequencing data and about 92 million unique TCR sequences made up an early release that covered approximately 700 HLA-typed donors. The genetic ancestry cluster associated with self-reported Caucasian donors included 81% of the roughly 390 genotyped donors. The study aimed to test whether cataloging public T cell receptors could reveal signatures of past pathogen exposure. The study used immunosequencing to profile the T cell repertoires of approximately 640 subjects and linked those repertoires to cytomegalovirus serostatus. Along with the approximately 620-subject first cohort, a separate validation cohort of over a hundred different subjects was used. To predict cytomegalovirus infection status, the study combined high-throughput TCR immunosequencing, statistical association of individual TCRs with disease status, and machine learning. In a later analysis, previously published TCR beta repertoires from some 640 donors were re-analyzed and high-resolution HLA genotyping was added so that TCR occurrence patterns could be studied. The later analysis used no new phenotypic data to find candidate immune exposures, relying instead on TCR beta sequences and their occurrence across donors. An earlier analysis of fewer than 700 of the donors applied high-throughput TCR beta sequencing to assess whether each TCR beta V gene segment acted as functional or pseudogenic. Donor age, sex, ethnicity and CMV serostatus were compiled together with the repertoire data. Genome-wide SNP genotypes for about 65% of the roughly 670 donors were used in a later genetic analysis, which treated that subset as a discovery cohort. Every discovery cohort repertoire had been produced on one sequencing platform. Both class I and class II loci were covered by HLA typing, at four-digit resolution. Typing coverage varied by locus: about 629-630 donors for A, B, C, DRB1 and DQB1; 500 to 550 for DQA1; more than 600 for DPA1; around 450 for DPB1. A handful of DR-DQ haplotypes were handled as single units for association and clustering because linkage in the cohort was strong. Among some 400 genotyped donors of the cohort, an average of approximately 240,000 unique TCR beta nucleotide sequences was sequenced per donor, of which about 18% were non-productive.

Receptor amplification or capture employed the immunoSEQ multiplex PCR assay. For the multiplex PCR, a mixture combining 60 forward primers for TCR Vbeta segments and 13 reverse primers for TCR Jbeta segments was used. A multiplex PCR assay on genomic DNA amplified the CDR3 region of rearranged TCR beta genes. Amplified TCR beta libraries were sequenced as 87-base-pair reads on the Illumina HiSeq System. In the paper's pipeline: In a later analysis, tens of millions of unique TCR beta chains were counted across the approximately 640 repertoires, and around 11 million of these chains were shared by at least two donors. Raw reads were error-corrected and collapsed into unique sequences with a nearest-neighbor algorithm that merged closely related sequences to remove PCR and sequencing errors. CDR3 sequences were aligned to IMGT reference sequences to assign V, D and J gene segments. For a sequence to be retained, a match of at least six nucleotides was required to both a V gene segment and a J gene segment. A rearrangement counted as productive if the CDR3 had no stop codons and remained in frame with V and J, and every other rearrangement counted as non-productive. Following IMGT convention, CDR3 was defined as the stretch from the second conserved V-encoded cysteine to the conserved J-encoded phenylalanine. The earlier analysis of about 570 of the donors excluded any sequence lacking an unambiguous match to a single V gene segment. In an earlier analysis of 450 to 700 of the donors, V segments were called functional above 56.7% productive rearrangements and were called segregating when the between-donor standard deviation exceeded 5%. A statistical classification framework was developed to diagnose cytomegalovirus status using the catalog of TCR beta chain sequences. A later analysis assigned V and J genes by comparing TCR nucleotide sequences with IMGT/GENE-DB human TR gene sequences. The TCRdist pipeline was used in a later analysis to assign CDR3 sequences and most-parsimonious VDJ recombination scenarios. In a later analysis, every TCR beta chain was defined by the combination of its CDR3 amino acid sequence and its V-gene family, and reads without a unique V-gene family were dropped. In a later analysis, 500 to 650 highly shared, low-generation-probability nucleotide sequences were removed to address suspected cross-contamination and a sequencing artifact. In a later analysis, a clonal expansion index was calculated for each public chain from normalized within-repertoire ranks of inferred template counts. A later analysis computed generation probabilities with a VDJ recombination model fitted to out-of-frame rearrangements, and checked the results against IGoR. In a later analysis, hypergeometric tests were used to score TCR-TCR, TCR-HLA and TCR-CMV co-occurrence, with a repertoire-size bias correction applied to TCR pairs. A later analysis estimated false discovery rates by permuting HLA or CMV assignments 20 times. A later analysis grouped co-occurring TCRs with DBSCAN, adding TCRdist sequence similarity when clustering within HLA-allele-positive subsets. For co-occurrence clustering, repertoires with fewer than 30,000 or more than 120,000 public chains were excluded, along with about five repertoires with anomalous nucleotide sharing. In TCRdb, the immuneACCESS table is reduced to in-frame sequences with V and J assigned. These tables do not hold every clone; where another copy was compared, an unresolved V gene accounts for under half, and the others remain unexplained. The V and J calls and the clone size are those of that table, but D and trimming were determined from the DNA. Recorded for this sample are approximately 170,000 clones; over 70% of them occurred a single time. The top ten clonotypes cover 6.5% to 9% of the sample.

The cohort was made up of 666 healthy bone marrow donors. At the time of sampling, every cohort member was nominally healthy, though immune exposures that went unrecorded were likely present. The donor was CMV seropositive and belonged to the group of more than 250 seropositive cohort members. Each donor provided a peripheral blood sample, and peripheral blood mononuclear cells were used for TCR beta sequencing. The Qiagen DNeasy Blood Extraction Kit was used to extract genomic DNA from the blood cell samples. General findings and caveats noted by the study authors: A further reported finding was that TCR beta sequences accurately predicted the HLA-A and HLA-B alleles for most subjects in the first cohort. A later analysis found that most CMV-associated TCR beta chains appeared HLA-restricted, with HLA associations seemingly driven largely by CMV exposure. The only immune exposure information available for the cohort was CMV serostatus. Compared with equally common non-associated chains, HLA-associated TCR beta chains in a later analysis were more clonally expanded and had lower generation probabilities. When HLA alleles, especially DR and DQ, strongly co-occurred, attributing TCR associations to individual alleles was difficult. According to a later genetic analysis, donors in an Asian-associated ancestry cluster had fewer N-insertions in productive TCRs than the approximately 710-donor mean. Presence/absence analyses assumed roughly uniform sequencing depth across donors, an assumption that may not hold. Only TCR beta chains were sequenced in this cohort, and the absence of alpha or paired-chain data limited detectable features. The authors suggested that the approach could potentially be generalized to other disease states and immunological phenotypes. A few of the identified cytomegalovirus-associated TCR beta chains were confirmed in vitro to be specific for cytomegalovirus antigens. In a later analysis, TCR association rates were found to vary across HLA loci, with the most associated TCRs seen for DRB1 alleles and the fewest for HLA-C alleles. A cluster of highly shared sequence variants was judged likely to be a technical artifact of the sequencing pipeline. In a later analysis, 15,000 to 20,000 TCR beta sequences were associated with specific HLA alleles at a false discovery rate of 0.05. A later analysis reported that several top co-occurrence clusters appeared linked to parvovirus B19, influenza, CMV and Epstein-Barr virus. Because counts were too low, roughly 17 rarely observed V segments, including chromosome 9 orphons, were left out of the earlier analysis of 587 of the donors. HLA typing was unavailable for some donors at each locus, so association tests used only the typed subset. Correlated functional status among segregating V segments might be attributable to linkage disequilibrium, but an unknown experimental factor could not be ruled out. An earlier analysis of some 590 of the donors showed that most TCR beta V segments appeared in productive rearrangements either about 87% or about 30% of the time, which broadly matched IMGT annotations. In a later genetic analysis, a missense DCLRE1C variant was associated with V-gene and J-gene trimming of TCR beta chains, and the association was replicated in an independent cohort. The study gave a list of more than 150 TCR beta chains associated with cytomegalovirus. In both the original and validation cohorts, the classifier was reported to diagnose cytomegalovirus status with high specificity and sensitivity. Across donors, most TCR sequences were observed very rarely, whereas some public TCRs were present in many individuals.

Sample: PBMCs. This receptor was identified in a woman in her 40s in good health and CMV-seropositive.

Here is the DNA: TGTGCCAGCAGTGTAGTTCCACAGGAAGCTTACACCGGGGAGCTGTTTTTT. This is translated as CASSVVPQEAYTGELFF. The chain is made from TRBV2 and TRBJ2-2, and perhaps TRBD1 as D gene, on 5 matching bases. From cysteine to phenylalanine, the CDR3 is 17 amino acids long. Here the CDR3 DNA is all that survives: 51 bases in frame from base 1. Via the germline V gene, CDR1 is SNHLY and CDR2 FYNNEI. V lost 4 bases and J lost 3 bases; the stretch between them is 18 bases long.